This entry lists 2 T cell receptor beta chains sequenced from one sample in a study of a mutant IDH1 vaccine in newly diagnosed glioma. Profiling relied on immunoSEQ multiplex PCR, and the TCRdb table lists in-frame clones only, not all of them. The sample shows about 55,000 clones, around 80% of them seen only once. These TCRs are of unknown antigen specificity. The time point was: week 35, safety follow-up. Alongside topical imiquimod, each dose of vaccine comprised 300 ug of mutant IDH1 20-mer peptide. The source material was PBMCs, sampled from a glioma patient whose treatment included an IDH1 peptide vaccine. These receptors came from a woman under 30 with glioma.

This clone was found once. The chain couples TRBV5-6 to TRBJ1-1; unclear D gene. The CDR3 length is 12 residues. Per germline, CDR1 SGHDT and CDR2 YYEEEE. Trimming pared 0 bases from V and 4 bases from J, leaving 4 bases between. Here the CDR3 reads CASSLAATEAFF. In nucleotides, the CDR3 is TGTGCCAGCAGCTTGGCGGCCACTGAAGCTTTCTTT.

This chain links TRBV5-1 with TRBJ1-6; D not certain. V was trimmed by 0 bases and J by 8 bases, leaving 12 bases between them. This CDR3 contains 15 residues. Germline values: CDR1 SGHRS, CDR2 YFSETQ. The CDR3 reads CASSLAGAADSPLHF. The CDR3 coding sequence is TGCGCCAGCAGCTTGGCCGGAGCAGCAGATTCACCCCTCCACTTT.